The 18 T cell receptor beta chains reported below all come from one sample, sequenced in a study of regulatory T cells in long-lasting Graves disease. Time point meaning: persistent/refractory GD, antithyroid drugs over 5 years with positive TRAb. After RNA was extracted from PBMCs, the TCR library was made from it. Arm-PCR of CDR3 regions with iRepertoire HTBI primers generated TCR beta libraries. TCRdb called the multiplex PCR reads again in MiXCR, with one record for every CDR3 protein. This sample has about 470,000 distinct CDR3 sequences, with around 20% found just once. The sample consisted of peripheral blood mononuclear cells (PBMCs), taken when the disease was refractory, from a patient treated with antithyroid drugs. Receptors originate from a female donor with Graves disease.

This clonotype was picked up a small number of times. The rearrangement joins TRBV12-3 or TRBV12-4 to TRBJ2-1; 8 nucleotides line up with TRBD2. V shed 6 bases, J shed 6 bases, and the junction held 25 bases outside the gene matches. The CDR3 is made up of 20 amino acids. Written as DNA, the CDR3 is TGTGCCAGCAGGGCGGGGAGGGGTGGACTAGCTTATTATGTGTTCAATGAGCAGTTCTTC. Its translation is CASRAGRGGLAYYVFNEQFF.

This clonotype was observed a few times. This sequence joins TRBV20-1 and TRBJ1-6; 8 bases map to TRBD1. Germline assignment: CDR1 DFQATT and CDR2 SNEGSKA (reference sequence). The CDR3 totals 19 residues. V lost 3 bases, J lost 4 bases, and 17 bases stayed unmatched. The CDR3 DNA reads as TGCAGTGCTAGTGGGGAAACAGGGGGAAGAGGGCTATATAATTCACCCCTCCACTTT. Its protein is CSASGETGGRGLYNSPLHF.

This clonotype appeared once. V is TRBV11-2 and J is TRBJ2-4, with 12 bases identical to TRBD2. The CDR3 length is 17 residues. Unmatched junction bases numbered 4, after V lost 4 bases and J lost 0 bases. Germline V gene data show CDR1 as SGHAT and CDR2 as FQNNGV. CDR3 sequence reads: CASSSGLAGLAKNIQYF. CDR3 nucleotides: TGTGCCAGCAGCTCGGGACTAGCGGGCCTAGCCAAAAACATTCAGTACTTC.

This clonotype was seen only a few times. This sequence joins TRBV20-1 and TRBJ2-7; D remains ambiguous. The CDR3 runs to 12 residues. The ends were cut back, 3 bases at V and 3 bases at J, with 9 bases in the middle. CDR1 is DFQATT, CDR2 SNEGSKA, per germline (reference sequence). CDR3 protein: CSASEVDYEQYF. The CDR3 bases are TGCAGTGCTAGTGAGGTGGACTACGAGCAGTACTTC.

This clonotype was detected many times. The J gene is TRBJ1-2, the V gene TRBV11-2; D is perhaps TRBD1 (6 bases). V was trimmed by 2 bases and J by 7 bases, leaving 14 bases between them. CDR1 SGHAT and CDR2 FQNNGV come from the germline V gene. The CDR3 has 14 residues. The CDR3 loop reads CASSLRGGSSGYTF. In nucleotides, the CDR3 is TGTGCCAGCAGCTTACGAGGGGGAAGCTCTGGCTACACCTTC.

The chain joins TRBV29-1 to TRBJ1-1; TRBD1 matches 9 bases. The CDR3 covers 13 residues. V shed 5 bases and J 5 bases; nucleotides not matched to a gene: 6. The germline V gene encodes CDR1 SQVTM and CDR2 ANQGSEA. DNA for the CDR3: TGCAGCGTTCCGAACAGGGGGCCGACTGAAGCTTTCTTT. This sequence encodes CSVPNRGPTEAFF.

This clonotype appeared a few times. The chain employs TRBV3-1 and TRBJ2-5; 14 bases map to TRBD2. Germline trimming cut 3 bases from V and 4 bases from J; bases unmatched to any gene: 7. This CDR3 has 17 residues. Germline assignment: CDR1 LGHDT and CDR2 YNNKEL (reference sequence). The CDR3 sequence: CASSHSIGLAGGETQYF. In DNA, the CDR3 is TGTGCCAGCAGCCACTCTATCGGACTAGCGGGAGGAGAGACCCAGTACTTC.

In its sample, this clonotype was seen many times. The chain couples TRBV10-3 to TRBJ2-5; perhaps TRBD2 as D (5 bases). Trimming removed 4 bases at V and 7 bases at J, with 19 bases between. The V gene's germline CDR1 is ENHRY and CDR2 SYGVKD. The CDR3 is 15 residues long. DNA for the CDR3: TGTGCCATCAGTGCCTATGGGTCCGAAGGAGGGACCCAGTACTTC. Translating it yields CAISAYGSEGGTQYF.

The chain has TRBV29-1 and TRBJ1-2; 7 bases are shared with TRBD1. The germline CDR1 and CDR2 sequences are SQVTM and ANQGSEA. The J segment lost 0 bases and the V segment lost 8 bases, leaving 6 bases of the junction unmatched. This CDR3 contains 13 residues. CDR3 protein: CSTRQGSNYGYTF. The CDR3 coding sequence is TGCAGCACCCGACAGGGATCTAACTATGGCTACACCTTC.

This clonotype showed up many times. The chain is built from TRBV2 and TRBJ2-1, with 8 bases matching TRBD1. V was pared by 7 bases and J by 2 bases, with 10 bases of the junction left unmatched. The germline V gene has CDR1 SNHLY and CDR2 FYNNEI. This CDR3 is 16 amino acids long. This CDR3 reads CASISRGQDTYNEQFF. CDR3 bases: TGTGCCAGCATCTCTAGGGGACAGGACACCTACAATGAGCAGTTCTTC.

In this sample, this clonotype turned up many times. The rearrangement links TRBV6-2 or TRBV6-3 to TRBJ1-2, with D possibly being TRBD1 (5 bases). The CDR3 is 12 amino acids. Germline V gene lookup returns CDR1 MNHEY and CDR2 SVGEGT. The V and J ends lost 7 bases and 6 bases respectively, with 12 bases between them. The CDR3 is CASTRQSHGYTF. CDR3 coding DNA: TGTGCCAGCACCCGACAGTCTCATGGCTACACCTTC.

The rearrangement uses TRBV29-1 and TRBJ2-3, with TRBD2 matching over 10 bases. V shed 4 bases, J shed 2 bases, and the junction held 12 bases outside the gene matches. CDR3 length: 17 amino acids. CDR1 is SQVTM, CDR2 ANQGSEA, per germline. The CDR3 DNA follows: TGCAGCGTTGTTGGGCTAGCGGGAGAGGCTCTCACAGATACGCAGTATTTT. This translates into CSVVGLAGEALTDTQYF.

The rearrangement uses TRBV12-3 or TRBV12-4 and TRBJ2-2; a weak D match, TRBD2 (5 bases). The CDR3 extends over 13 amino acids. Trimming pared 3 bases from V and 8 bases from J, leaving 10 bases between. The CDR3 sequence: CASSFEGEGELFF. In DNA, the CDR3 is TGTGCCAGCAGTTTCGAGGGAGAGGGGGAGCTGTTTTTT.

J is TRBJ2-3 and V is TRBV20-1; possibly TRBD2 for D (5 bases). The CDR3 has 17 residues. V was clipped by 3 bases and J by 0 bases, with 19 bases between them. CDR1 is DFQATT and CDR2 is SNEGSKA in the germline V gene (reference sequence). The CDR3 DNA follows: TGCAGTGCTAGTGGGAGCCCCACCCGGTCTAGCACAGATACGCAGTATTTT. It translates to CSASGSPTRSSTDTQYF.

This chain links TRBV13 with TRBJ2-4; TRBD1 matches at 8 bases. This CDR3 has 15 amino acids. CDR1 is PRHDT, CDR2 FYEKMQ, per germline (reference sequence). The J segment lost 5 bases and the V segment lost 5 bases, leaving 8 bases of the junction unmatched. The CDR3 sequence: CASSPPGQGQNIQYF. In nucleotides, the CDR3 is TGTGCCAGCAGCCCTCCTGGACAGGGTCAAAACATTCAGTACTTC. The entire variable domain, with the rest obtained from reference TRBV13 and TRBJ2-4, is as follows: AAGVIQSPRHLIKEKRETATLKCYPIPRHDTVYWYQQGPGQDPQFLISFYEKMQSDKGSIPDRFSAQQFSDYHSELNMSSLELGDSALYFCASSPPGQGQNIQYFGAGTRLSVL.

This clonotype was seen repeatedly, ten times or more. The rearrangement joins TRBV2 to TRBJ2-7, with D possibly being TRBD2 (5 bases). The CDR3 contains 16 residues. CDR1 and CDR2 from the germline V gene are SNHLY and FYNNEI. V lost 7 bases and J lost 3, with 22 bases in between. The CDR3 is CASTPMGGSAVYEQYF. The DNA for the CDR3 is TGTGCCAGCACTCCTATGGGTGGGAGTGCTGTCTACGAGCAGTACTTC.

This clonotype showed up many times. CDR3 residues: CAWSVTDNTEAFF. DNA of the CDR3: TGTGCCTGGAGCGTTACAGATAACACTGAAGCTTTCTTT. The chain combines TRBV30 with TRBJ1-1; no firm D call. The CDR3 runs to 13 residues. Between the trimmed V and J ends, which lost 3 bases and 2 bases, there was a span of 10 bases. Per germline, CDR1 GTSNPN and CDR2 SVGIG (reference sequence).

The chain recombines TRBV27 with TRBJ2-7, with 10 bases identical to TRBD2. CDR1 is MNHEY, CDR2 SMNVEV, per germline (reference sequence). The ends lost 2 bases at V and 1 base at J; junction bases unmatched: 5. The CDR3 has 16 amino acids. CDR3 in amino acids: CASSLRASGSSYEQYF. In DNA form, the CDR3 reads TGTGCCAGCAGTTTACGGGCTAGCGGGAGTTCCTACGAGCAGTACTTC.